The clone carrying this T cell receptor beta chain has only a few counts. The CDR3 runs 17 residues. Trimming cost V 0 bases and J 5 bases; bases outside gene matches: 12. Looked up from germline, CDR1 is MNHEY and CDR2 is SVGEGT. Universal primer sites and UMIs were introduced during 5'RACE template-switching synthesis of TCR cDNA. TCRdb called the 5' RACE reads again in MiXCR, with one record for every CDR3 protein. Of a few hundred thousand distinct CDR3 sequences detected, about 7% appear once; the ten largest clones hold approximately 0.85%. This sample is part of a study of T cells after yellow fever vaccination. Study-wide background: SMART-Seq v4 Ultra Low Input prepared libraries from low-cell fractions.

Sequencing was performed on CD4+ T cells sorted from PBMCs, taken 15 days after the yellow fever booster vaccination. The TCR originated in a man aged 30-40 years who received the YFV17D yellow fever vaccine. This chain links TRBV6-2 or TRBV6-3 with TRBJ2-7; 8 bases agree with TRBD1. CDR3 in DNA: TGTGCCAGCAGTTACTCGAAGTCTTGGACAGGGTCTAACGAGCAGTACTTC. It yields the protein CASSYSKSWTGSNEQYF.